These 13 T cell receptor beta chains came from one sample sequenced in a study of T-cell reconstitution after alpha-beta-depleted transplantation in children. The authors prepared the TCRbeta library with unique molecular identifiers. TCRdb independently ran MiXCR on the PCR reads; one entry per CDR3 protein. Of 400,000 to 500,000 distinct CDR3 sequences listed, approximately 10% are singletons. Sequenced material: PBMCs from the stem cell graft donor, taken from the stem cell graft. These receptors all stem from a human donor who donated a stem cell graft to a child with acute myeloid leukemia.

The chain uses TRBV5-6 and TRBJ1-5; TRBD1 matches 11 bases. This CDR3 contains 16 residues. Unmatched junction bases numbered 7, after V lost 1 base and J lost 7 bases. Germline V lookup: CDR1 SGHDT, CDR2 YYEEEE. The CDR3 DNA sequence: TGTGCCAGCAGCTTGATGGACAGGGGGCGGGGACAGCCCCAGCATTTT. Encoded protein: CASSLMDRGRGQPQHF.

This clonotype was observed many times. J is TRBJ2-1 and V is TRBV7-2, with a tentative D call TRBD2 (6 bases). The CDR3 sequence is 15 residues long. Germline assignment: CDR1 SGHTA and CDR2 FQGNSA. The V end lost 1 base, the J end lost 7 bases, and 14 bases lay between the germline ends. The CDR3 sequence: CASSLGRGLSNEQFF. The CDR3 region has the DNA TGTGCCAGCAGCTTAGGGAGGGGTCTATCGAATGAGCAGTTCTTC.

The CDR3 region has the DNA TGTGCCAGTAGTATTGGGCTAGCGGGGGCCCGGTACCAAGAGACCCAGTACTTC. Translation gives CASSIGLAGARYQETQYF. This chain connects TRBV19 to TRBJ2-5, with 10 bases lining up with TRBD2. After removal of 3 bases from V and 0 bases from J, the junction contained 10 bases not matched to a gene. The CDR3 contains 18 residues. Germline assignment: CDR1 LNHDA and CDR2 SQIVND (reference sequence).

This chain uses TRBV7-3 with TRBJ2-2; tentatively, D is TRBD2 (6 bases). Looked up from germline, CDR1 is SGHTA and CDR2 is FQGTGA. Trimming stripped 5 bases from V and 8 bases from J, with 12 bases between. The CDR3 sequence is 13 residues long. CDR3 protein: CASSQTAGGELFF. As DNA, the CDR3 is TGTGCCAGCAGCCAAACGGCGGGGGGGGAGCTGTTTTTT.

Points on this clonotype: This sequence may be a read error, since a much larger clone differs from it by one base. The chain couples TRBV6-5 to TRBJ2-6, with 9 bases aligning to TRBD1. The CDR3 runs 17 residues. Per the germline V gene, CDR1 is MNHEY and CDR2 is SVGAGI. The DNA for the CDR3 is TGTGCCAGCAGTTTAAATACAGGGGGCGCTGGGGCCAACGGCCTGACTTTC. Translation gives CASSLNTGGAGANGLTF.

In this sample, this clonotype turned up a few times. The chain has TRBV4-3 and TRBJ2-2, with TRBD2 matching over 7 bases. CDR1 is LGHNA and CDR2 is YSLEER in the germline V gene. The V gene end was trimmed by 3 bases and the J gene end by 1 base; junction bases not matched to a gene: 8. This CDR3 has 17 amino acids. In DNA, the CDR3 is TGCGCCAGCAGCCAGGTGTTTAGCGGGCAGAACACCGGGGAGCTGTTTTTT. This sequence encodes CASSQVFSGQNTGELFF.

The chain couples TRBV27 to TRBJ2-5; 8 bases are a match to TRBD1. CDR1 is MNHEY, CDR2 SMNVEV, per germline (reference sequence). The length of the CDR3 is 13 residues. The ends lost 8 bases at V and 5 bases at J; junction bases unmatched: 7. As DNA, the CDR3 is TGTGCCAGCTCACAGGGGGATGTTGAGACCCAGTACTTC. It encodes CASSQGDVETQYF.

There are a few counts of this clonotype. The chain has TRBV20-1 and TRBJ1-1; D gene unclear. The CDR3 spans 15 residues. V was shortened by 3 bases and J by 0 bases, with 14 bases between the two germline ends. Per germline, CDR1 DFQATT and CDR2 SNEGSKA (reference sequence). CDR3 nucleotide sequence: TGCAGTGCTAGCCCCTCTTTGCCCGTGAACACTGAAGCTTTCTTT. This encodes CSASPSLPVNTEAFF.

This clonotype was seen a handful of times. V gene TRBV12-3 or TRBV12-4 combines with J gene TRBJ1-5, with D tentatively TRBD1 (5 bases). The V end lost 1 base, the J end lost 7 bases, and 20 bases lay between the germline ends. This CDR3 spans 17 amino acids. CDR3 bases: TGTGCCAGCAGTTTAGGCGGGGGGGGTCTTACGATGCAGCCCCAGCATTTT. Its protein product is CASSLGGGGLTMQPQHF.

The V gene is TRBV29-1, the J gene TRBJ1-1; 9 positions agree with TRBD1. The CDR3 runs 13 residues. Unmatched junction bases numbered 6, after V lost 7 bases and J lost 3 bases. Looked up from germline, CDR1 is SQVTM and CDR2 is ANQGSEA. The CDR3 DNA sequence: TGCAGCGGTGGCAGACAGGGGGACACTGAAGCTTTCTTT. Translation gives CSGGRQGDTEAFF.

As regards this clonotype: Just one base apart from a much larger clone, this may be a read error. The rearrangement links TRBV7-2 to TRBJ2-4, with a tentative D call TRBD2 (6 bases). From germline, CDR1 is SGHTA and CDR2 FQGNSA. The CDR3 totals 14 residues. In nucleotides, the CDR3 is TGTGCCACCAGCTGGGGACTAGCCAAAAACATTCAGTACTTC. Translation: CATSWGLAKNIQYF.

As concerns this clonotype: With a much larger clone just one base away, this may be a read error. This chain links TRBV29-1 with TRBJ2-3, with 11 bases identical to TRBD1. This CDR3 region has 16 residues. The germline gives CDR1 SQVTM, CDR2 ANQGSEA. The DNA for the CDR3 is TGCAGCGTTGAAGATCCTCGGACAGGGGGCACAGATATGCAGTATTTT. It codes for CSVEDPRTGGTDMQYF.

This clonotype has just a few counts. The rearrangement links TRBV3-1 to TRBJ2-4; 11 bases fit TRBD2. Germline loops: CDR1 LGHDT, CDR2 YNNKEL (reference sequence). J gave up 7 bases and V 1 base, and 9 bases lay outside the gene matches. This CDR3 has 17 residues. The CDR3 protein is CASSQVLAGGPENIQYF. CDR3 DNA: TGTGCCAGCAGCCAAGTTCTAGCGGGAGGACCGGAGAACATTCAGTACTTC. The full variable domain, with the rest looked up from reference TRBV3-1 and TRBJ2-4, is DTAVSQTPKYLVTQMGNDKSIKCEQNLGHDTMYWYKQDSKKFLKIMFSYNNKELIINETVPNRFSPKSPDKAHLNLHINSLELGDSAVYFCASSQVLAGGPENIQYFGAGTRLSVL.